These 5 T cell receptor beta chains share one sample of origin, sequenced in a study of T cells after yellow fever vaccination. TCRdb re-analysed the 5' RACE reads in MiXCR, keeping a single row per CDR3 protein. The sample carries approximately 58,000 distinct CDR3 sequences, about 5.2% recorded once. Here the sequenced sample was PBMCs, either bulk or a sorted T-cell subset (CD4+, CD8+, memory, or dextramer-sorted; not recorded which), taken on the day of the yellow fever booster vaccination. The receptor source for this set is a man aged 18 to 29 who received the YFV17D yellow fever vaccine.

This clonotype was seen at least ten times. V usage is TRBV15 and J usage is TRBJ2-5, with 10 positions matching TRBD1. With V trimmed by 3 bases and J by 5 bases, 9 bases remained unmatched. The CDR3 loop spans 16 amino acids. The germline CDR1 and CDR2 sequences are LNHNV and YYDKDF (reference sequence). The CDR3 nucleotides are TGTGCCACCAGCAGCCCCTCGGACAGGGGGATGGAGACCCAGTACTTC. Amino acid sequence: CATSSPSDRGMETQYF.

This clonotype showed up just a few times. The J gene is TRBJ1-5, the V gene TRBV18; D is ambiguous. The CDR3 sequence is 15 residues long. Germline CDR1 and CDR2: KGHSH and LQKENI. Trimming shortened V by 5 bases and J by 4 bases, and 15 bases separated the two germline ends. The CDR3 coding sequence is TGTGCCAGCTCAATCAAGGCGGACCCTAATCAGCCCCAGCATTTT. Amino acids: CASSIKADPNQPQHF.

This clonotype appeared many times. The chain carries TRBV7-9 and TRBJ2-2, with 8 bases identical to TRBD2. This CDR3 region has 17 residues. Trimming took 5 bases from V and 2 from J; bases not matched to a gene: 10. CDR1 and CDR2 (germline): SEHNR, FQNEAQ (reference sequence). CDR3 nucleotide sequence: TGTGCCAGCAGCCGACCGGGACTAGGAACAAACACCGGGGAGCTGTTTTTT. This codes for CASSRPGLGTNTGELFF.

This clonotype occurred many times. The J gene is TRBJ2-5, the V gene TRBV6-5, with TRBD2 as a possible D gene (7 bases). Trimming took 1 base from V and 4 from J, leaving 13 bases between them. This CDR3 has 15 residues. CDR1 is MNHEY and CDR2 is SVGAGI in the germline V gene. The CDR3 bases are TGTGCCAGCAGTTACTACGGGGGGCCGGGAGAGACCCAGTACTTC. Translating it yields CASSYYGGPGETQYF.

This clonotype was counted a few times. This sequence joins TRBV12-3 or TRBV12-4 and TRBJ2-2; either TRBD1 or TRBD2 may fit D (6 bases each). The CDR3 runs 15 residues. V lost 5 bases, J lost 8 bases, and 18 bases lay in between. Here the CDR3 DNA reads TGTGCCAGCAGTCCAGGGGACTTGGCACCGGGGGAGCTGTTTTTT. Its protein product is CASSPGDLAPGELFF.